The source of this TCR beta chain is a study of blood T cell repertoires in COVID-19. Overall study context: The study drew acute and convalescent COVID-19 samples from the United States, Italy and Spain. Sources were T cells, B-cell-depleted T cells, or PBMCs; the material itself was cDNA or gDNA.

V lost 7 bases and J lost 2, with 15 bases in between. Per the germline V gene, CDR1 is MDHEN and CDR2 is SYDVKM. This CDR3 spans 14 amino acids. Original methodology: Amplification from reference gene primers served as the basis for estimated nucleated cell counts. Sequencing used immunoSEQ multiplex PCR; TCRdb keeps in-frame clones, though not all of them. V, J and clone size derive from that table, while D and trimming were established from the DNA sequence. The sample has 200,000 to 250,000 clones, around 84% seen once; the top ten hold around 13%. Source material: peripheral blood. The receptor comes from a human donor in a cohort sampled during active COVID-19. This chain uses TRBV28 with TRBJ2-7; TRBD1 might be the D (7 bases). CDR3 in DNA: TGTGCCAGCAAACAAGGGGGGACAGCCTACGAGCAGTACTTC. Residues: CASKQGGTAYEQYF. Together with reference TRBV28 and TRBJ2-7, the CDR3 gives the full variable domain: DVKVTQSSRYLVKRTGEKVFLECVQDMDHENMFWYRQDPGLGLRLIYFSYDVKMKEKGDIPEGYSVSREKKERFSLILESASTNQTSMYLCASKQGGTAYEQYFGPGTRLTVT.